The 22 T cell receptor beta chains in this list originate from one sample, sequenced in a study of CD8 T cells in Susac syndrome. A quantity of roughly 0.5 to 1 ug RNA underwent reverse transcription using random hexamers. TCRdb used MiXCR to reprocess the immunoSEQ multiplex PCR reads, holding one entry per CDR3 protein. The sample holds about 150,000 distinct CDR3 sequences; 85% to 95% are singletons and the top ten take about 0.11%. The sequencing sample was made of CD4+ T cells from PBMCs. These receptors all come from a human donor with multiple sclerosis.

The J gene is TRBJ1-2, the V gene TRBV29-1, with 8 bases that match TRBD1. J gave up 4 bases and V 7 bases, and 8 bases lay outside the gene matches. In germline, CDR1 is SQVTM, CDR2 ANQGSEA. This CDR3 contains 13 residues. DNA for the CDR3: TGCAGCGCCGTCTACAGGGGGACCTATGGCTACACCTTC. This gives the protein CSAVYRGTYGYTF.

The gene calls are TRBV11-1 and TRBJ1-1; D is uncertain. Trimming shortened V by 5 bases and J by 0 bases, and 13 bases separated the two germline ends. The CDR3 sequence is 15 residues long. Germline V gene data show CDR1 as SGHAT and CDR2 as FQDESV (reference sequence). The CDR3 region is CASSPIGRMNTEAFF. CDR3 in DNA: TGTGCCAGCAGCCCTATCGGACGTATGAACACTGAAGCTTTCTTT.

The CDR3 DNA sequence: TGTGGGATAGACAGGGGAAGACATGAGACTGAAGCTTTCTTT. Translation: CGIDRGRHETEAFF. V usage is TRBV30 and J usage is TRBJ1-1, with 8 positions matching TRBD1. CDR1 and CDR2 from the germline V gene are GTSNPN and SVGIG (reference sequence). This CDR3 is built from 14 residues.

V and J are TRBV3-1 and TRBJ2-1; 11 bases map to TRBD2. The CDR3 is 17 residues long. Germline CDR1 is LGHDT and CDR2 is YNNKEL (reference sequence). V lost 1 base and J lost 6; bases outside the gene matches: 8. CDR3 loop: CASSQGVAGGPTNEQFF. As DNA, the CDR3 is TGTGCCAGCAGCCAAGGGGTAGCGGGAGGGCCAACCAATGAGCAGTTCTTC.

The rearrangement joins TRBV20-1 to TRBJ2-1; 9 bases map to TRBD2. The length of the CDR3 is 19 residues. Germline CDR1 and CDR2: DFQATT and SNEGSKA (reference sequence). V dropped 0 bases and J dropped 0; count of bases not matched to a gene: 12. The CDR3 spells CSARDWASGTGSSYNEQFF. The CDR3, as DNA: TGCAGTGCTAGAGATTGGGCTAGCGGGACGGGGAGCTCCTACAATGAGCAGTTCTTC.

The V and J genes are TRBV7-6 and TRBJ1-5; D is unclear. The CDR3 totals 15 residues. CDR1 SGHVS and CDR2 FNYEAQ come from the germline V gene. Trimming took off 5 bases at V and 6 bases at J, with 17 bases between the two ends. The CDR3 coding sequence is TGTGCCAGCAGCCCTCTATTGGGTCGCCTTCAGCCCCAGCATTTT. This translates into CASSPLLGRLQPQHF.

This sequence joins TRBV6-1 and TRBJ2-3, with TRBD2 matching over 10 bases. CDR3 length equals 16 residues. Trimming removed 0 bases from V and 8 bases from J; junction bases left unmatched: 8. CDR1 is MNHNS and CDR2 is SASEGT in the germline V gene. The CDR3 coding sequence is TGTGCCAGCAGTGAAGCCTTTTGGACTAGCGGCGGTACGCAGTATTTT. Amino acids: CASSEAFWTSGGTQYF.

The chain joins TRBV7-3 to TRBJ2-5, with 7 bases fitting TRBD1. The CDR3 loop spans 13 amino acids. Germline V gene sequence: CDR1 SGHTA, CDR2 FQGTGA. The junction had 5 bases not matched to a gene; V was cut back by 4 bases and J by 6 bases. CDR3: CASSSSGGKTQYF. CDR3 coding DNA: TGTGCCAGCAGCTCGTCAGGGGGAAAGACCCAGTACTTC.

The rearrangement joins TRBV5-4 to TRBJ2-1; D tentatively reads TRBD1 or TRBD2 (5 bases each). The V and J ends lost 3 bases and 5 bases respectively, with 12 bases between them. The CDR3 is 14 residues long. Germline CDR1 reads SGHNT; CDR2 reads YYREEE (reference sequence). The CDR3 loop reads CASSSTGRNNEQFF. As DNA, the CDR3 is TGTGCCAGCAGCTCGACGGGACGCAACAATGAGCAGTTCTTC.

The chain combines TRBV9 with TRBJ2-7; D is possibly TRBD1 (7 bases). Trimming shortened V by 3 bases and J by 4 bases, and 14 bases separated the two germline ends. This CDR3 has 14 amino acids. CDR1 is SGDLS, CDR2 YYNGEE, per germline. For the CDR3, the DNA is TGTGCCAGCAGCGGGAGGGGGCACCCGTACGAGCAGTACTTC. It codes for CASSGRGHPYEQYF.

The rearrangement uses TRBV29-1 and TRBJ2-5, with 11 bases fitting TRBD2. In germline, CDR1 is SQVTM, CDR2 ANQGSEA. V gave up 7 bases and J gave up 1 base; unmatched junction bases: 5. CDR3 length equals 14 residues. The CDR3 here is CSALLAGGQETQYF. In DNA, the CDR3 is TGCAGCGCCCTCCTAGCGGGGGGCCAAGAGACCCAGTACTTC.

This CDR3 is CASGKRAATEAFF. The CDR3 region has the DNA TGTGCCAGCGGAAAGCGGGCGGCCACTGAAGCTTTCTTT. This chain connects TRBV5-6 to TRBJ1-1; D unresolved. The ends were cut back, 7 bases at V and 4 bases at J, with 14 bases in the middle. The CDR3 contains 13 residues. CDR1 and CDR2 (germline): SGHDT, YYEEEE.

This chain links TRBV24-1 with TRBJ1-5; 7 bases map to TRBD1. The CDR3 has 15 amino acids. V lost 3 bases and J lost 3; bases outside the gene matches: 4. Per germline, CDR1 KGHDR and CDR2 SFDVKD. The CDR3 here is CATSDPTGVNQPQHF. CDR3 DNA: TGTGCCACCAGTGATCCCACAGGGGTCAATCAGCCCCAGCATTTT.

V gene TRBV29-1 combines with J gene TRBJ2-3, with a tentative D call TRBD2 (6 bases). V was cut by 4 bases and J by 10 bases, with 12 bases left in between. Germline assignment: CDR1 SQVTM and CDR2 ANQGSEA. The CDR3 has 11 residues. CDR3 protein: CSVGSGLSQYF. The CDR3 DNA reads as TGCAGCGTTGGATCGGGACTTTCGCAGTATTTT.

J is TRBJ1-1 and V is TRBV3-1; weak D call: TRBD1 (5 bases). CDR1 LGHDT and CDR2 YNNKEL come from the germline V gene (reference sequence). V was clipped by 3 bases and J by 8 bases, with 16 bases between them. The CDR3 spans 14 residues. The CDR3 loop reads CASSQMTTAAEAFF. DNA for the CDR3: TGTGCCAGCAGCCAGATGACGACAGCGGCCGAAGCTTTCTTT.

The gene calls are TRBV20-1 and TRBJ2-7, with TRBD2 matching 12 bases. With V trimmed by 0 bases and J by 4 bases, 7 bases remained unmatched. The germline V gene encodes CDR1 DFQATT and CDR2 SNEGSKA (reference sequence). There are 16 residues in the CDR3. The CDR3 here is CSARDRLAGESYEQYF. The CDR3 nucleotides are TGCAGTGCTAGAGATAGACTAGCGGGAGAGTCATACGAGCAGTACTTC.

The gene calls are TRBV5-6 and TRBJ1-1, with a possible D match to TRBD1 (5 bases). This CDR3 is built from 14 residues. Germline values: CDR1 SGHDT, CDR2 YYEEEE. Trimming removed 2 bases at V and 0 bases at J, with 8 bases between. CDR3 DNA: TGTGCCAGCAGCTTCAGGGCTGTGAACACTGAAGCTTTCTTT. Protein: CASSFRAVNTEAFF. Variable domain in full (rest from reference TRBV5-6 and TRBJ1-1): DAGVTQSPTHLIKTRGQQVTLRCSPKSGHDTVSWYQQALGQGPQFIFQYYEEEERQRGNFPDRFSGHQFPNYSSELNVNALLLGDSALYLCASSFRAVNTEAFFGQGTRLTVV.

This clonotype was recorded once. The chain uses TRBV5-4 and TRBJ1-4, with D unclear. This CDR3 region has 12 residues. Germline values: CDR1 SGHNT, CDR2 YYREEE (reference sequence). V lost 1 base, J lost 8 bases, and 6 bases lay in between. Here the CDR3 reads CASSLPGEKLFF. CDR3 DNA sequence: TGTGCCAGCAGCTTGCCCGGGGAAAAACTGTTTTTT.

This clonotype was counted a single time. The J gene is TRBJ1-2, the V gene TRBV29-1; 8 bases map to TRBD1. The CDR3 has 13 residues. The germline CDR1 and CDR2 sequences are SQVTM and ANQGSEA. V lost 3 bases to trimming and J lost 7 bases; unmatched junction nucleotides: 7. CDR3: CSVELQGAGGYTF. The CDR3 nucleotides are TGCAGCGTTGAGCTGCAGGGGGCAGGTGGCTACACCTTC.

This clonotype was detected only a few times. This chain joins TRBV13 and TRBJ2-7; TRBD1 aligns across 7 bases. V was clipped by 5 bases and J by 2 bases; unmatched bases: 12. CDR1 is PRHDT, CDR2 FYEKMQ, per germline (reference sequence). This CDR3 is built from 16 residues. DNA for the CDR3: TGTGCCAGCAGCGACCGGGGACAGAAGAACGCCTACGAGCAGTACTTC. This codes for CASSDRGQKNAYEQYF.

This chain connects TRBV30 to TRBJ1-5; 7 bases match TRBD1. This CDR3 has 14 amino acids. The trim removed 3 bases at V and 6 bases at J, leaving 8 bases unmatched. Germline V gene data show CDR1 as GTSNPN and CDR2 as SVGIG (reference sequence). The CDR3 DNA reads TGTGCCTGGAGCCGACAGGGTTCGGTTCAGCCCCAGCATTTT. It specifies CAWSRQGSVQPQHF.

This sequence joins TRBV6-1 and TRBJ2-1, with 7 bases fitting TRBD1. There are 15 residues in the CDR3. Germline CDR1 is MNHNS and CDR2 is SASEGT. J was trimmed by 6 bases and V by 6 bases; bases with no gene match: 11. The CDR3 sequence is CASSRTGAYPNEQFF. The CDR3 DNA follows: TGTGCCAGCAGCAGAACAGGGGCCTATCCCAATGAGCAGTTCTTC.